The next 2 T cell receptor beta chains were all read from a single sample in a study of naive CD8 T cells in extremely preterm neonates. Here immunoSEQ multiplex PCR was the method, and the copy in TCRdb shows in-frame clones only, minus some. The sample holds some 7,400 clones; roughly 98% are singletons and the top ten take around 0.38%. The specimen sequenced was naive CD8+ T cells from blood. The receptors were gathered from a human donor in good health.

The chain links TRBV5-4 to TRBJ1-2, with D unclear. V gave up 4 bases and J gave up 0 bases, with 7 bases separating them. Germline lookup yields CDR1 SGHNT and CDR2 YYREEE (reference sequence). The CDR3 runs to 13 residues. The CDR3 DNA reads TGTGCCAGCAGCCCCCAAACTAACTATGGCTACACCTTC. Translation gives CASSPQTNYGYTF. The variable domain in full, completed from reference TRBV5-4 and TRBJ1-2, reads ETGVTQSPTHLIKTRGQQVTLRCSSQSGHNTVSWYQQALGQGPQFIFQYYREEENGRGNFPPRFSGLQFPNYSSELNVNALELDDSALYLCASSPQTNYGYTFGSGTRLTVV.

The chain uses TRBV7-8 and TRBJ2-7; 10 bases are shared with TRBD2. With 3 bases clipped from V and 6 bases from J, the junction kept 8 bases outside the gene matches. Germline V gene sequence: CDR1 SGHVS, CDR2 FQNEAQ. This CDR3 comprises 15 residues. CDR3 sequence: CASSLAGTSALEQYF. The DNA of the CDR3 is TGTGCCAGCAGCTTGGCCGGGACTAGCGCCCTCGAGCAGTACTTC.